This T cell receptor beta chain was captured in a study of T cells in Graves' hyperthyroidism and ophthalmopathy. Study overall: The initial diagnosis was the point when peripheral blood was collected, ahead of any treatment. Study observations and caveats: Model-based prediction identified ophthalmopathy a median roughly 6.1 months prior to its onset.

A roughly 9.7 ml volume of fresh peripheral blood provided the PBMCs. This clonotype was seen only a few times. Its target is unknown. TCR beta CDR3 region amplification was performed from RNA transcripts. The HTBI set primed first-round TCR CDR3 RT-PCR. From the multiplex PCR reads, TCRdb called clonotypes with MiXCR, one entry per CDR3 protein. The table has 450,000 to 500,000 distinct CDR3 sequences, roughly 22% seen once. Germline V lookup: CDR1 MGHRA, CDR2 YSYEKL. The CDR3 covers 18 residues. Trimming cost V 0 bases and J 2 bases, with 17 bases left between them. The receptor's source is a woman in her 70s with Graves' ophthalmopathy. The chain couples TRBV4-1 to TRBJ1-5; D is ambiguous. The sequenced sample was blood. CDR3 sequence (DNA): TGCGCCAGCAGCCAAGACTTAAGCGTCGGGGTCCGCAATCAGCCCCAGCATTTT. It translates to CASSQDLSVGVRNQPQHF.